This T cell receptor beta chain was documented in a study of blood T cell repertoires in COVID-19. This clone was seen only a few times. Germline values: CDR1 SQVTM, CDR2 ANQGSEA. The CDR3 runs 15 residues. The V and J ends lost 3 bases and 3 bases, in that order; junction bases with no gene match: 9. Profiled with immunoSEQ multiplex PCR; TCRdb holds only in-frame clones, not every one. The sample shows 280,000 or so clones, approximately 90% of them seen only once. The material sequenced was peripheral blood. The source of this sequence is a woman aged 25 to 39 who had recovered from COVID-19. The chain links TRBV29-1 to TRBJ2-7, with TRBD2 matching over 9 bases. CDR3 loop: CSVEKVAGDYYEQYF. CDR3 coding DNA: TGCAGCGTTGAGAAGGTAGCGGGGGATTACTACGAGCAGTACTTC.